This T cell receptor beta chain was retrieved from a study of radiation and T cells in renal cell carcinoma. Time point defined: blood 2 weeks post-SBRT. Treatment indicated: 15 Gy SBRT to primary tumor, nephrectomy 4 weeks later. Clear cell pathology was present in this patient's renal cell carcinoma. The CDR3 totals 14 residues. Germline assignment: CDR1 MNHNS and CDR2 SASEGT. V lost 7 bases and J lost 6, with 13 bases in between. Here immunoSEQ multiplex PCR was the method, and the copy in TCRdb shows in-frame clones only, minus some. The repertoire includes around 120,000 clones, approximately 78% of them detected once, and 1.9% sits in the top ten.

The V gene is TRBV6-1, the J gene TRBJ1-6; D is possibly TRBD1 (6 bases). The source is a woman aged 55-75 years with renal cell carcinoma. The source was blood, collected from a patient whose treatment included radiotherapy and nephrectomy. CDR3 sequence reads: CASTQGRGNSPLHF. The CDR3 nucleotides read TGTGCCAGCACGCAGGGGAGGGGTAATTCACCCCTCCACTTT.